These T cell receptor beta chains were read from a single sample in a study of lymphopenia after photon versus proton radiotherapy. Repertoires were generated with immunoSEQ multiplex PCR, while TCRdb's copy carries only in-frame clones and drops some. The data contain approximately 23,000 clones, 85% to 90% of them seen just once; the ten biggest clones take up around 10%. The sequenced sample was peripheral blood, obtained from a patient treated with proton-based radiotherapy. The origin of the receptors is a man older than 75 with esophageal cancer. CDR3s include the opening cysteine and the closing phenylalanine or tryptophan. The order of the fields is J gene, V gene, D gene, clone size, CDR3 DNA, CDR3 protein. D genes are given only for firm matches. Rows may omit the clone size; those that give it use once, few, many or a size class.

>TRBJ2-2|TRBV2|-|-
TGTGCCAGTTTCATAGCGAACACCGGGGAGCTGTTTTTT
CASFIANTGELFF
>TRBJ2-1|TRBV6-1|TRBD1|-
TGTGCCAGTCGCCGGGACAGAAACAATGAGCAGTTCTTC
CASRRDRNNEQFF
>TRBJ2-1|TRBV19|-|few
TGTGCCAGTAGTACATCGGCCCCATTGGGGGGAAGCCACAATGAGCAGTTCTTC
CASSTSAPLGGSHNEQFF
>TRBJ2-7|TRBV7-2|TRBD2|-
TGTGCCAGCAGCTTCTCTAGCGGGAGTCCCTACGAGCAGTACTTC
CASSFSSGSPYEQYF
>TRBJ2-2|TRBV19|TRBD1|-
TGTGCCAGTGGGGACAGGGGGCGCGGCACCGGGGAGCTGTTTTTT
CASGDRGRGTGELFF
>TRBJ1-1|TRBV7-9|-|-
TGTGCCAGCACCTCTGAGGTGGGCACTGAAGCTTTCTTT
CASTSEVGTEAFF
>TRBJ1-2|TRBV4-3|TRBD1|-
TGCGCCAGCAGCCCACGACAGGGGGCCGGCTATGGCTACACCTTC
CASSPRQGAGYGYTF
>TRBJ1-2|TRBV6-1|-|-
TGTGCCAGCAGTGTAAACAACTTTGGAGGCTACACCTTC
CASSVNNFGGYTF
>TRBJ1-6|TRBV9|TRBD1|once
TGTGCCAGCAGCGTGACCGGGACAGTTAATTCACCCCTCCACTTT
CASSVTGTVNSPLHF
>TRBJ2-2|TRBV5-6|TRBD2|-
TGTGCCAGCAGCTTGGGGGGACTAGCGGGATACACCGGGGAGCTGTTTTTT
CASSLGGLAGYTGELFF
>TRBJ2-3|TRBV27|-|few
TGTGCCAGCAGTCTAGAAAGCGGACGACTCACAGATACGCAGTATTTT
CASSLESGRLTDTQYF
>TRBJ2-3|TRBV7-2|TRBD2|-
TGTGCCAGCAGCTCCCGGCGGGGGGGACGTGGCACAGATACGCAGTATTTT
CASSSRRGGRGTDTQYF
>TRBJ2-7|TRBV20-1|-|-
TGCAGTGCTAGAGAAGCCCTGGAGCAGTACTTC
CSAREALEQYF
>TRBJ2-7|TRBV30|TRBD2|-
TGTGCCTGGACCGGACTAGCGGGAGCGCAGTACTTC
CAWTGLAGAQYF
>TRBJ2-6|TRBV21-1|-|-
TGTGCCAGCAGCAAAGCCCCACCGGGACAGGGACCTTCTGGGGCCAACGTCCTGACTTTC
CASSKAPPGQGPSGANVLTF
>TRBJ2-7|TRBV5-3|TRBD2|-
TGTGCCAGAAGCTTGTTATCTAGCGGGGACTCCTACGAGCAGTACTTC
CARSLLSSGDSYEQYF
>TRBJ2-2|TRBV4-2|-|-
TGTGCCAGCAGCATCCCCCTCGGCGGAGGCACCGGGGAGCTGTTTTTT
CASSIPLGGGTGELFF